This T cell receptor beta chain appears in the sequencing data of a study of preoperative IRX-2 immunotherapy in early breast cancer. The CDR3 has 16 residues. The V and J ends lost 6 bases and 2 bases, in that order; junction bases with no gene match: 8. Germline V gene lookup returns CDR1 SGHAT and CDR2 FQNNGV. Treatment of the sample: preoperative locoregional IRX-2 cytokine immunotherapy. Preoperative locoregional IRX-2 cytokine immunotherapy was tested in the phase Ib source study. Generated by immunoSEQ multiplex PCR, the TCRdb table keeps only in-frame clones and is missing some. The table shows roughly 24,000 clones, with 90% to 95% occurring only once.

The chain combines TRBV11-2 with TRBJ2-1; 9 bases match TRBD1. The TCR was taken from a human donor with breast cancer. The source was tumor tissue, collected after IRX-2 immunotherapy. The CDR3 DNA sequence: TGTGCCAGCAGGCTAGAGGACAGGGGAACCTACAATGAGCAGTTCTTC. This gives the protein CASRLEDRGTYNEQFF.